This T cell receptor (beta chain) was profiled in a study of T-cell reconstitution after alpha-beta-depleted transplantation in children. Overall study results and limits: Once a year had passed after transplant, T-cell counts and diversity came mostly from newly produced T cells. By about two months after transplant, alpha-beta T cells reportedly arose from several hundred graft clones that had expanded. Recipient T cells and thymic progenitors that survived were the source of the high TCRbeta diversity seen at day 60 in some patients.

The CDR3 has 19 amino acids. Germline CDR1 reads SGHAT; CDR2 reads FQNNGV. Trimming removed 3 bases from V and 1 base from J; junction bases left unmatched: 17. Researchers prepared the TCRbeta library using unique molecular identifiers, the study reports. TCRdb re-analysed the PCR reads in MiXCR, keeping a single row per CDR3 protein. Of about 470,000 distinct CDR3 sequences in the sample, 43% are singletons; the top ten hold approximately 25%. This clonotype has ten or more counts. Its target is not known. This chain connects TRBV11-2 to TRBJ1-2; 7 bases match TRBD1. The sample consisted of PBMCs, taken before TCRalphabeta/CD19-depleted stem cell transplant. The origin of this receptor is a girl under 10 years old with aplastic anemia, due to receive a stem cell transplant. CDR3 amino acids: CASSFVVTAEDRLNYGYTF. CDR3 coding DNA: TGTGCCAGCAGCTTCGTCGTGACAGCCGAGGACAGGCTTAACTATGGCTACACCTTC.